This TCR beta chain comes out of a study of OX40 agonist ivuxolimab in advanced cancers. Looked up from germline, CDR1 is LNHDA and CDR2 is SQIVND (reference sequence). Trimming removed 5 bases at V and 0 bases at J, with 17 bases between. There are 17 residues in the CDR3. Assay used: immunoSEQ multiplex PCR; TCRdb lists only in-frame clones, some missing. The sample lists tens of thousands of clones; approximately 85% were seen once. Here the sequenced sample was CD4+ or CD8+ T cells sorted from blood, taken in a trial of the OX40 agonist ivuxolimab. V is TRBV19 and J is TRBJ1-5; TRBD1 is a possible D gene (6 bases). The origin of this receptor is an adult with an advanced solid tumor such as melanoma, head and neck, liver or kidney cancer. The CDR3 loop is CASSSPPGTFSNQPQHF. Written as DNA, the CDR3 is TGTGCCAGTAGTTCCCCCCCCGGGACATTTAGCAATCAGCCCCAGCATTTT.